This T cell receptor (beta chain) was obtained from a study of T cell changes during pregnancy in multiple sclerosis. V lost 5 bases to trimming and J lost 1 base, with 16 bases between them. CDR3 length: 16 residues. Per germline, CDR1 MNHEY and CDR2 SMNVEV (reference sequence). Using immunoSEQ multiplex PCR, the repertoire was profiled, and TCRdb retains in-frame clones only, with some absent. The data hold roughly 86,000 clones, with 85% to 95% observed a single time. The sequences come from peripheral blood, collected in the first trimester of pregnancy. The receptor was derived from a female donor with multiple sclerosis, enrolled in a pregnancy study. The V gene is TRBV27, the J gene TRBJ2-3; D may be TRBD1 (6 bases). The CDR3 DNA reads TGTGCCAGCAGTCCTTCGACAGGTCGGGGCACAGATACGCAGTATTTT. Translated, it gives CASSPSTGRGTDTQYF.